This T cell receptor beta chain was obtained from a study of blood T cell repertoires in COVID-19. For the study at large: Material from acute and convalescent COVID-19 was sourced from the United States, Italy and Spain. T cells, B-cell-depleted T cells, or PBMCs supplied cDNA or gDNA.

The junction had 3 bases not matched to a gene; V was cut back by 3 bases and J by 7 bases. CDR3 size: 14 residues. Germline CDR1 reads KGHDR; CDR2 reads SFDVKD. One Seattle source followed patients from active infection through their disease course. Study processing details: Reference gene primer amplification in the assay estimated nucleated cell counts. TCRdb's copy holds only in-frame clones and misses some; the assay was immunoSEQ multiplex PCR. V and J calls and clone size come straight from that table; D and trimming were deduced from the DNA. The data show around 370,000 clones, around nine tenths seen once.

This clonotype was sampled from a woman in her 70s with COVID-19, enrolled during active disease. The sequencing sample was made of peripheral blood. The gene calls are TRBV24-1 and TRBJ1-4; 8 bases align to TRBD1. The CDR3 DNA is TGTGCCACCAGTGATACAGGGGGGGCTGAAAAACTGTTTTTT. It yields the protein CATSDTGGAEKLFF.